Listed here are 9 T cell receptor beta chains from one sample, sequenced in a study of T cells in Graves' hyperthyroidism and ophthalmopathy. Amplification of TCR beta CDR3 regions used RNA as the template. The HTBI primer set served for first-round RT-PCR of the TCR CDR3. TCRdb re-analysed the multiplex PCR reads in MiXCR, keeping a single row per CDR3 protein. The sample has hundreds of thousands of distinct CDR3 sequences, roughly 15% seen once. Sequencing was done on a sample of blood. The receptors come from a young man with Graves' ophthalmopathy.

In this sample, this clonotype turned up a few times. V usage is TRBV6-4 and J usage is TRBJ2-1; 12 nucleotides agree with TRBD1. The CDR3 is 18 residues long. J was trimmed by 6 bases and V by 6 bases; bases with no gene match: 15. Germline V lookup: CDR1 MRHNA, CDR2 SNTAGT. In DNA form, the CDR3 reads TGTGCCAGCAGAGCACACCCAACCGGGACAGGGGGCCTCAATGAGCAGTTCTTC. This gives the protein CASRAHPTGTGGLNEQFF.

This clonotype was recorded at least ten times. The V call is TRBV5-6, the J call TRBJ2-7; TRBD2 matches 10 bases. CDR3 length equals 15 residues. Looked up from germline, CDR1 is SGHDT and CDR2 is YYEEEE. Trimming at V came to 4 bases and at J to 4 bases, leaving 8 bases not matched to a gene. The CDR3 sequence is CASSRRTSGSYEQYF. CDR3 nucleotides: TGTGCCAGCAGCCGTCGGACTAGCGGCTCTTACGAGCAGTACTTC.

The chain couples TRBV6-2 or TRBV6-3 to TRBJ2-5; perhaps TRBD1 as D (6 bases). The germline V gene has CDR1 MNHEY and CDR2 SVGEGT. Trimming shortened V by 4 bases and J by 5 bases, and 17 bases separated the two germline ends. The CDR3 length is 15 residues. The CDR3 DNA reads TGTGCCAGCAGTTTCTTATACAGGGTCCAGGAGACCCAGTACTTC. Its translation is CASSFLYRVQETQYF.

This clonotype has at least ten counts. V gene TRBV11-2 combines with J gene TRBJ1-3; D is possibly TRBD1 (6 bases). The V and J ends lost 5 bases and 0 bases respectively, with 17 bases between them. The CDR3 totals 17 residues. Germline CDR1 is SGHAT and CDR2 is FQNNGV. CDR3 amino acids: CASSPRGTFSSGNTIYF. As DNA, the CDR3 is TGTGCCAGCAGCCCCCGAGGGACATTTTCCTCTGGAAACACCATATATTTT.

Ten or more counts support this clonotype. CDR3 amino acids: CASSAGATPEQFF. CDR3 coding DNA: TGTGCCAGCAGTGCTGGGGCGACCCCCGAGCAGTTCTTC. V is TRBV2 and J is TRBJ2-1; D possibly corresponds to TRBD1 (5 bases). The V end was cut by 4 bases, the J end by 10 bases, with 14 bases between. This CDR3 contains 13 residues. Looked up from germline, CDR1 is SNHLY and CDR2 is FYNNEI. Together with reference TRBV2 and TRBJ2-1, the CDR3 gives the full variable domain: EPEVTQTPSHQVTQMGQEVILRCVPISNHLYFYWYRQILGQKVEFLVSFYNNEISEKSEIFDDQFSVERPDGSNFTLKIRSTKLEDSAMYFCASSAGATPEQFFGPGTRLTVL.

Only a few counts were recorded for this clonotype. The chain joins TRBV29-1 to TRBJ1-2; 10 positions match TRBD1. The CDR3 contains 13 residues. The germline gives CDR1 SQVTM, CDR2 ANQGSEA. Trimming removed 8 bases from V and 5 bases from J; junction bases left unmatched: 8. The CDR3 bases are TGCAGCTCCAACCGGGACAGGGGTTATGGCTACACCTTC. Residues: CSSNRDRGYGYTF.

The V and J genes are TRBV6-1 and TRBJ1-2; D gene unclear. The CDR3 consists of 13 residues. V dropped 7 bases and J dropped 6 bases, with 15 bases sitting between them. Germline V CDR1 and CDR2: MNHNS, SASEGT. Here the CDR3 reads CASISWGSDGYTF. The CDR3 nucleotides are TGTGCCAGCATCTCGTGGGGATCGGATGGCTACACCTTC.

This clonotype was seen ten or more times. The CDR3 bases are TGTGCCAGCAGCTTAGCTAGTAGCGGCACAGATACGCAGTATTTT. Its protein product is CASSLASSGTDTQYF. This sequence joins TRBV7-8 and TRBJ2-3; the D gene is possibly TRBD2 (5 bases). CDR3 length: 15 amino acids. CDR1 is SGHVS and CDR2 is FQNEAQ in the germline V gene. With 0 bases removed from V and 1 base from J, the gap between germline ends came to 8 bases.

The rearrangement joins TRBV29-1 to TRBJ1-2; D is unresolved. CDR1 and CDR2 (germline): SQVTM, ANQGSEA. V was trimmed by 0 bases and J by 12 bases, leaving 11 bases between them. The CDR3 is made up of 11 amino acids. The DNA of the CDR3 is TGCAGCGTTGAAGATGGGGTATCAGACACCTTC. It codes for CSVEDGVSDTF.